This record looks at one T cell receptor beta chain sequence and its context. Its cognate antigen is unknown. These data belong to a study of cytomegalovirus exposure and HLA in healthy donors. The study, taken as a whole, reports: Common viral pathogens (according to a later analysis) appeared linked to several of the most significant clusters.

Both 60 Vbeta primers and 13 Jbeta primers went into the PCR. The repertoire was sequenced with immunoSEQ multiplex PCR; TCRdb's copy has only in-frame clones and lacks some. The profile shows roughly 200,000 clones, about 90% of them singletons. CDR3 length: 11 residues. The germline V gene encodes CDR1 SGHNT and CDR2 YYREEE (reference sequence). With 2 bases removed from V and 6 bases from J, the gap between germline ends came to 3 bases. The sequencing input was PBMCs. This clonotype was sampled from a man aged 25 to 45 in good health and CMV-seronegative. The J gene is TRBJ2-1, the V gene TRBV5-4; D is unresolved. This CDR3 is CASSFSNEQFF. CDR3 coding DNA: TGTGCCAGCAGCTTTAGCAATGAGCAGTTCTTC. Together with reference TRBV5-4 and TRBJ2-1, the CDR3 gives the full variable domain: ETGVTQSPTHLIKTRGQQVTLRCSSQSGHNTVSWYQQALGQGPQFIFQYYREEENGRGNFPPRFSGLQFPNYSSELNVNALELDDSALYLCASSFSNEQFFGPGTRLTVL.